This passage covers 31 T cell receptor beta chains from one sample sequenced in a study of prognosis after radiotherapy for stage I lung cancer (dated by TCRdb to about 2021). TCRdb shows the sequencer as Illumina HiSeq 3000. The TCR beta CDR3 region was amplified from genomic DNA by two rounds of multiplex PCR. The first PCR round used primers specific to each TRBV and TRBJ gene, and the primer sequences were filed in Chinese patent CN105087789A. TCRdb reanalyzed the raw reads on its own, using fastp at Q25 for trimming and MiXCR for clone calling, and kept in-frame beta chains. CDR3 protein sequences are deduplicated, and each keeps its most common genes and DNA. This sample gives about 21,000 distinct CDR3 sequences in total; 43% of them show up just once. The ten biggest clones cover roughly a third of the sample. This specimen consisted of PBMCs, obtained before or after stereotactic body radiation therapy (not recorded which). The receptor source for this set is a donor at least 50 years old with non-small cell lung cancer.

This clonotype is labeled medium-sized. The V and J genes are TRBV11-3 and TRBJ1-4; D gene ambiguous. The length of the CDR3 is 14 residues. Germline V gene lookup returns CDR1 SGHNT and CDR2 YENEEA. With 5 bases removed from V and 3 bases from J, the gap between germline ends came to 10 bases. The CDR3 region is CASSKEEANEKLFF. CDR3 DNA sequence: TGTGCCAGCAGCAAGGAAGAGGCTAATGAAAAACTGTTTTTT.

With regard to this clonotype: The conserved phenylalanine or tryptophan is not found at the CDR3 terminus, so this likely reflects a read error. This chain links TRBV19 with TRBJ2-7, with 8 bases aligning to TRBD2. Germline V gene lookup returns CDR1 LNHDA and CDR2 SQIVND (reference sequence). The CDR3 extends over 15 amino acids. This CDR3 reads CESSSGGTSIYEQYL. The DNA for the CDR3 is TGTGAAAGTAGCAGTGGCGGGACTAGTATATACGAGCAGTACCTC.

This clonotype rates as medium-sized (0.01 to 0.1%). This chain links TRBV19 with TRBJ2-7; TRBD2 agrees at 13 bases. CDR1 is LNHDA, CDR2 SQIVND, per germline (reference sequence). This CDR3 has 14 residues. The ends lost 4 bases at V and 3 bases at J; junction bases unmatched: 0. The CDR3 DNA reads as TGTGCCAGTAGTAGGACTAGCGGGAGCTACGAGCAGTACTTC. It yields the protein CASSRTSGSYEQYF.

The chain carries TRBV10-2 and TRBJ1-5; 7 nucleotides agree with TRBD1. This CDR3 comprises 16 residues. Per the germline V gene, CDR1 is WSHSY and CDR2 is SAAADI. Trimming cost V 7 bases and J 5 bases; bases outside gene matches: 14. For the CDR3, the DNA is TGCGCCAGCATCCCCTCACAGGGGAGATTGGATCAGCCCCAGCATTTT. Protein sequence: CASIPSQGRLDQPQHF.

This clonotype was recorded a few times. A much bigger clone sits one base away, suggesting this may be a read error. The J gene is TRBJ2-1, the V gene TRBV10-2; D is unresolved. The CDR3 covers 13 residues. The V gene's germline CDR1 is WSHSY and CDR2 SAAADI. The CDR3 sequence is CASSDWGSDDQFF. The CDR3 DNA follows: TGCGCCAGCAGTGACTGGGGAAGCGATGATCAGTTCTTC.

Concerning this clonotype: Germline is not matched at one junction end, which may reflect a read error. CDR3 loop: CSSRSLSGRASYEHYF. Written as DNA, the CDR3 is TGTTCCAGCAGATCACTTAGCGGGAGGGCGTCCTACGAGCATTACTTC. The gene calls are TRBV6-1 and TRBJ2-7, with 11 bases that match TRBD2. The germline CDR1 and CDR2 sequences are MNHNS and SASEGT. This CDR3 region has 16 residues.

As concerns this clonotype: A much larger clone is a single base away; this may be a read error. The chain couples TRBV3-1 to TRBJ2-3; D gene unclear. The CDR3 has 13 residues. Germline V gene data show CDR1 as LGHDT and CDR2 as YNNKEL (reference sequence). CDR3 DNA: TGTGGCAGCAGCCACGGCCGGCCAGATACGCAGTATTTT. The encoded protein is CGSSHGRPDTQYF.

The chain joins TRBV12-3 or TRBV12-4 to TRBJ2-7; D is unresolved. The V gene lost 7 bases and the J gene lost 1 base, with 17 bases spanning the gap. The CDR3 totals 15 residues. The DNA for the CDR3 is TGTGCCAGCACTCCTATCGTGATTATGTCCTACGAGCAGTACTTC. The encoded protein is CASTPIVIMSYEQYF.

The V gene is TRBV27, the J gene TRBJ2-2; perhaps TRBD2 as D (6 bases). This CDR3 comprises 12 residues. Per the germline V gene, CDR1 is MNHEY and CDR2 is SMNVEV (reference sequence). V dropped 9 bases and J dropped 4 bases, with 9 bases sitting between them. The CDR3 nucleotides are TGTGCCAGTGGGAGGCCCACCGGGGAGCTGTTTTTT. It translates to CASGRPTGELFF.

This clonotype is medium-sized by share. DNA of the CDR3: TGTGCCACCAGTGAGGGCACCGGAAACAGATACTCTGGGGCCAACGTCCTGACTTTC. Protein product: CATSEGTGNRYSGANVLTF. The rearrangement uses TRBV24-1 and TRBJ2-6; D not resolved. The V gene lost 4 bases and the J gene lost 0 bases, with 18 bases spanning the gap. This CDR3 contains 19 residues. CDR1 KGHDR and CDR2 SFDVKD come from the germline V gene.

The chain links TRBV6-1 to TRBJ2-7; D remains unclear. Per the germline V gene, CDR1 is MNHNS and CDR2 is SASEGT. The CDR3 loop spans 12 amino acids. V lost 6 bases to trimming and J lost 4 bases, with 10 bases between them. The CDR3 DNA sequence: TGTGCCAGCAGCGGTTTTCCTTACGAGCAGTACTTC. Translation: CASSGFPYEQYF.

This chain links TRBV12-3 or TRBV12-4 with TRBJ1-6; no reliable D call. This CDR3 comprises 14 residues. V shed 1 base and J shed 13 bases, with 14 bases lying between them. CDR3 sequence: CASSLGTLDGPLHF. DNA for the CDR3: TGTGCCAGCAGTTTAGGTACTCTGGATGGGCCCCTCCACTTT.

This rearrangement joins TRBV5-1 to TRBJ1-6; no clear D. CDR1 and CDR2 (germline): SGHRS, YFSETQ. The V end was cut by 0 bases, the J end by 5 bases, with 9 bases between. The length of the CDR3 is 15 residues. The CDR3 region has the DNA TGCGCCAGCAGCTTGGGAGACCCGAATAATTCACCCCTCCACTTT. It yields the protein CASSLGDPNNSPLHF.

This clonotype has a count of ten or more. The J gene is TRBJ2-1, the V gene TRBV5-1; D not certain. Germline V gene sequence: CDR1 SGHRS, CDR2 YFSETQ. V dropped 5 bases and J dropped 1 base, with 10 bases sitting between them. The CDR3 sequence is 14 residues long. CDR3 DNA: TGCGCCAGCAGAGACGAGGAGTCCTACAATGAGCAGTTCTTC. Protein sequence: CASRDEESYNEQFF.

Many counts were recorded for this clonotype. This rearrangement joins TRBV11-3 to TRBJ1-1, with D tentatively TRBD1 (6 bases). CDR3 size: 17 residues. CDR1 SGHNT and CDR2 YENEEA come from the germline V gene. V was pared by 4 bases and J by 2 bases, with 20 bases between. In nucleotides, the CDR3 is TGTGCCAGCAGCTCCGGACAGAGACGGACTGTCAACACTGAAGCTTTCTTT. It specifies CASSSGQRRTVNTEAFF.

As for this clonotype: One base separates it from a far larger clone, so it is likely a read error. The genes are TRBV6-5 and TRBJ2-3, with D possibly matching TRBD2 (6 bases). In germline, CDR1 is MNHEY, CDR2 SVGAGI. CDR3 length: 13 residues. Between the trimmed V and J ends, which lost 6 bases and 11 bases, there was a span of 18 bases. This CDR3 is CASRSSRGRMQYF. CDR3 DNA: TGTGCCAGCAGATCCTCGAGAGGGAGGATGCAGTATTTT.

As for this clonotype: A much larger clone lies a single base off, so this may be a read error. V and J are TRBV20-1 and TRBJ2-4; TRBD2 agrees at 15 bases. The ends lost 6 bases at V and 7 bases at J; junction bases unmatched: 7. Germline V gene data show CDR1 as DFQATT and CDR2 as SNEGSKA (reference sequence). The CDR3 is made up of 15 amino acids. The CDR3 bases are TGCAGTGCCAATCAAGGGACTAGCGGGAGGAACATTCAGTACTTC. Translating gives CSANQGTSGRNIQYF.

The chain combines TRBV6-2 or TRBV6-3 with TRBJ2-3; TRBD2 agrees at 10 bases. V was pared by 7 bases and J by 2 bases, with 9 bases of the junction left unmatched. CDR1 MNHEY and CDR2 SVGEGT come from the germline V gene. This CDR3 has 16 amino acids. The CDR3 protein is CASIGLGTSVTDTQYF. The DNA of the CDR3 is TGTGCCAGCATTGGGCTCGGGACTAGCGTCACAGATACGCAGTATTTT.

To note about this clonotype: A far larger clone is one nucleotide away, so this likely arose from a read error. The chain is built from TRBV6-8 and TRBJ1-2; D is undetermined. Germline V CDR1 and CDR2: MNHGY, SAAAGT. The length of the CDR3 is 18 residues. The CDR3 nucleotides are TGTGCCAGCAGTTCCGTAGACAATCCTGCTACCACTAACTATAGCTACACCTTC. This gives the protein CASSSVDNPATTNYSYTF.

For this clonotype: One end of the junction is discordant with germline, which a read error may explain. The rearrangement links TRBV27 to TRBJ1-5; 7 bases align to TRBD1. The CDR3 totals 15 residues. CDR1 and CDR2 (germline): MNHEY, SMNVEV (reference sequence). In DNA, the CDR3 is TGTGCCAGCAGTGTACAGGGGATGGGCAATCAGCCCCAGGATTTT. Amino acids: CASSVQGMGNQPQDF.

This clonotype has a count of ten or more. J is TRBJ1-4 and V is TRBV5-6, with D tentatively TRBD1 (5 bases). The germline gives CDR1 SGHDT, CDR2 YYEEEE. Trimming cost V 1 base and J 1 base, with 8 bases left between them. The CDR3 extends over 15 amino acids. CDR3 DNA: TGTGCCAGCAGCTTGAGTGGGGGAACTAATGAAAAACTGTTTTTT. Its protein product is CASSLSGGTNEKLFF.

In its sample, this clonotype was seen once. A far larger clone differs by one base, so this is likely a read error. V usage is TRBV10-3 and J usage is TRBJ2-7; 13 bases line up with TRBD2. The CDR3 is 14 amino acids. Germline-derived CDR1 and CDR2 are ENHRY and SYGVKD. This CDR3 is CASSGTSGDYEQYF. CDR3 DNA: TGTGCCAGCAGTGGGACTAGCGGGGACTACGAGCAGTACTTC.

The gene calls are TRBV12-3 or TRBV12-4 and TRBJ1-2, with D possibly being TRBD1 (5 bases). Trimming stripped 1 base from V and 3 bases from J, with 12 bases between. The CDR3 extends over 15 amino acids. The CDR3 region is CASSLGQPPYYGYTF. CDR3 coding DNA: TGTGCCAGCAGTTTAGGACAGCCCCCCTACTATGGCTACACCTTC.

This clonotype appeared many times. J is TRBJ1-5 and V is TRBV20-1; D may be TRBD1 (5 bases). This CDR3 has 15 residues. V lost 3 bases, J lost 0 bases, and 12 bases lay in between. The germline V gene encodes CDR1 DFQATT and CDR2 SNEGSKA (reference sequence). The CDR3 is CSASDGGFSNQPQHF. The CDR3 nucleotides read TGCAGTGCTAGTGACGGGGGTTTTAGCAATCAGCCCCAGCATTTT.

This clonotype was seen repeatedly, ten times or more. A much larger clone lies a single base off, so this may be a read error. The CDR3 reads CASSLGFVSSYERYF. In DNA form, the CDR3 reads TGTGCCAGCAGCTTAGGCTTTGTGAGCTCCTACGAGCGGTACTTC. This rearrangement joins TRBV7-2 to TRBJ2-7; no reliable D call. CDR3 length equals 15 residues. Per the germline V gene, CDR1 is SGHTA and CDR2 is FQGNSA.

The V gene is TRBV6-1, the J gene TRBJ1-2; TRBD1 matches 7 bases. Germline CDR1 and CDR2: MNHNS and SASEGT. V trimming: 5 bases; J trimming: 8 bases; junction bases outside the gene matches: 14. This CDR3 region has 15 residues. The CDR3: CASSLGQAQLQGYTF. The CDR3 region has the DNA TGTGCCAGCAGTCTCGGACAGGCGCAGCTGCAAGGCTACACCTTC.

The sample holds many counts of this clonotype. The chain recombines TRBV4-1 with TRBJ2-5; the D gene could be TRBD1 or TRBD2 (6 bases each). Matching the DNA end better, TRBJ2-1 makes the J call doubtful. The CDR3 runs 16 residues. The germline gives CDR1 MGHRA, CDR2 YSYEKL. This chain's CDR3 is CASSQERGGGWDEQFF. The CDR3 bases are TGCGCCAGCAGCCAAGAAAGAGGGGGAGGATGGGATGAGCAGTTCTTC.

This chain connects TRBV7-9 to TRBJ2-3; D remains ambiguous. This CDR3 comprises 14 residues. Germline CDR1 SEHNR, CDR2 FQNEAQ (reference sequence). The ends were cut back, 1 base at V and 2 bases at J, with 7 bases in the middle. DNA of the CDR3: TGTGCCAGCAGCTTAGGGAAGGCCACAGATACGCAGTATTTT. This gives the protein CASSLGKATDTQYF.

The rearrangement uses TRBV20-1 and TRBJ2-2; 7 bases fit TRBD2. This CDR3 has 16 residues. Germline lookup yields CDR1 DFQATT and CDR2 SNEGSKA (reference sequence). With V trimmed by 2 bases and J by 3 bases, 9 bases remained unmatched. The CDR3 spells CSARYWLAVDTGELFF. CDR3 in DNA: TGCAGTGCTAGATATTGGCTAGCGGTAGACACCGGGGAGCTGTTTTTT.

This clonotype was counted once. Since a far larger clone is one base different, this is likely a read error. This chain joins TRBV6-5 and TRBJ2-2, with unresolved D. Trimming pared 6 bases from V and 3 bases from J, leaving 14 bases between. This CDR3 spans 15 amino acids. Germline lookup yields CDR1 MNHEY and CDR2 SVGAGI. CDR3 nucleotide sequence: TGTGCCAGCAGGGCGAGTAGGATGGACACCGGGGAGCTGTTTTTT. It encodes CASRASRMDTGELFF.

There are many counts of this clonotype. The genes are TRBV18 and TRBJ1-1, with TRBD1 identical over 7 bases. Germline trimming cut 3 bases from V and 11 bases from J; bases unmatched to any gene: 9. The germline CDR1 and CDR2 sequences are KGHSH and LQKENI. The CDR3 has 13 residues. DNA of the CDR3: TGTGCCAGCTCACCGGGACAGACCGTCGTCGCTTTCTTT. Protein product: CASSPGQTVVAFF.